These T cell receptor beta chains were read from a single sample in a study of T cells in narcolepsy. Repertoires were generated with immunoSEQ multiplex PCR, while TCRdb's copy carries only in-frame clones and drops some. The sample has 30,000 to 35,000 clones, around four fifths seen once. Sequenced: CD45RA- memory CD4+ T cells from PBMCs. The receptor source for this set is a human donor with narcolepsy. Both conserved end residues are part of each CDR3. Fields, in order: clone size, J gene, D gene, V gene, CDR3 DNA, CDR3 protein. D genes are given only for firm matches. Expanded clones get a size class; other rows say once, few or many, or leave the size out.

NA,TRBJ2-5,TRBD2,TRBV4-1,TGCGCCAGCAGCCAAGTTTTGGCGGGGGGCACCGGTAGGCGAGAGACCCAGTACTTC,CASSQVLAGGTGRRETQYF
once,TRBJ1-1,NA,TRBV5-8,TGTGCCAGCAGCCCCCGACAGAGGGCTTTCTTT,CASSPRQRAFF
NA,TRBJ1-3,NA,TRBV9,TGTGCCAGCAGCCCTGGCAGCGCCGCTGGAAACACCATATATTTT,CASSPGSAAGNTIYF
NA,TRBJ2-1,NA,TRBV5-6,TGTGCCAGCACCGTAGCGGGGCCCAGGGGGAATGAGCAGTTCTTC,CASTVAGPRGNEQFF
NA,TRBJ2-7,TRBD2,TRBV18,TGTGCCAGCTCAATCTTGACTAGCCGGAGCTACGAGCAGTACTTC,CASSILTSRSYEQYF
NA,TRBJ1-2,TRBD1,TRBV7-2,TGTGCCAGCAGCTTAACGACAGGGTCGAACTATGGCTACACCTTC,CASSLTTGSNYGYTF
once,TRBJ1-2,NA,TRBV7-2,TGTGCCAGCAGCTTAGGGTACGGGGGTGAGGTTTACACCTTC,CASSLGYGGEVYTF
NA,TRBJ2-7,NA,TRBV12-5,TGTGCTAGTGGCCGGGACCAAACCTACGAGCAGTACTTC,CASGRDQTYEQYF
NA,TRBJ1-5,NA,TRBV5-5,TGTGCCAGCAGCTTGGAGACCTCGATCAATCAGCCCCAGCATTTT,CASSLETSINQPQHF
NA,TRBJ1-5,TRBD1,TRBV7-3,TGTGCCAGCAGCTTTTCCGGGACAGGGACTTTGGGCAATCAGCCCCAGCATTTT,CASSFSGTGTLGNQPQHF
NA,TRBJ2-7,NA,TRBV9,TGTGCCAGCACCATCGACTCTTACGAGCAGTACTTC,CASTIDSYEQYF
NA,TRBJ1-2,NA,TRBV5-1,TGCGCCAGCAGCTTGGAGGGTGGATCCACTAACTATGGCTACACCTTC,CASSLEGGSTNYGYTF
NA,TRBJ2-1,NA,TRBV4-3,TGCGCCAGCAGCCAGGCAATTATGGGGGGGCCGGCTGAGCAGTTCTTC,CASSQAIMGGPAEQFF
NA,TRBJ1-4,NA,TRBV4-3,TGCGCCAGCAGCCAAAACAGGGTCGGAGATGGTGAAAAACTGTTTTTT,CASSQNRVGDGEKLFF
NA,TRBJ1-4,NA,TRBV11-3,TGTGCCAGCAGCTTAGAAATTCATCGGGCTTGGGAAAAACTGTTTTTT,CASSLEIHRAWEKLFF
NA,TRBJ2-1,NA,TRBV6-6,TGTGCCAGCAGTCCCCGGGACATACAATACAATGAGCAGTTCTTC,CASSPRDIQYNEQFF
NA,TRBJ2-7,TRBD1,TRBV7-9,TGTGCCAGCAGCCGGATTGACAGGGACAACGAGCAGTACTTC,CASSRIDRDNEQYF
NA,TRBJ2-3,TRBD2,TRBV14,TGTGCCAGCAGCCGAGGCGGGGGGGCTAGCACAGATACGCAGTATTTT,CASSRGGGASTDTQYF
NA,TRBJ1-5,NA,TRBV19,TGTGCCAGTAGTATCAATCGCAATCAGCCCCAGCATTTT,CASSINRNQPQHF
few,TRBJ1-4,TRBD1,TRBV7-7,TGTGCCAGCAGCGGGGGGACAGGGAAGAATGAAAAACTGTTTTTT,CASSGGTGKNEKLFF
few,TRBJ1-3,NA,TRBV2,TGTGCCAGCACTGCCCAGGGGATTCCTGGAAACACCATATATTTT,CASTAQGIPGNTIYF
few,TRBJ2-7,NA,TRBV10-1,TGCGCCAGCAGTGAGTATGGGTCGCCGTCCTACGAGCAGTACTTC,CASSEYGSPSYEQYF
NA,TRBJ2-6,TRBD1,TRBV7-3,TGTGCCAGCAGCTTAATCTCGGGACAGGGGAAGGCCAACGTCCTGACTTTC,CASSLISGQGKANVLTF
once,TRBJ2-7,NA,TRBV27,TGTGCCAGCATTCCAACGATGGCACCTGAAAGCTCCTACGAGCAGTACTTC,CASIPTMAPESSYEQYF
NA,TRBJ1-4,NA,TRBV7-2,TGTGCCAGCAGCCCCGGGACAACTAATGAAAAACTGTTTTTT,CASSPGTTNEKLFF
NA,TRBJ1-4,NA,TRBV29-1,TGCGCCGGAGGTGGAGACGAAAAACTGTTTTTT,CAGGGDEKLFF
NA,TRBJ2-4,NA,TRBV19,TGTGCCAGTAGTTCCCCGACAATCCGGTACTTC,CASSSPTIRYF
NA,TRBJ1-2,TRBD1,TRBV7-2,TGTGCCAGCAGCCGTACAGGGGGAGCTAACTATGGCTACACCTTC,CASSRTGGANYGYTF
NA,TRBJ2-5,NA,TRBV7-2,TGTGCCAGCAGCTTCGCCGGGGAAGAGACCCAGTACTTC,CASSFAGEETQYF
NA,TRBJ2-7,TRBD1,TRBV7-2,TGTGCCAGCAGCACTGGGACAGGGTATCACGAAAACTACGAGCAGTACTTC,CASSTGTGYHENYEQYF
NA,TRBJ2-6,TRBD1,TRBV14,TGTGCCAGCAGCCAACGCCCCCCGGGACAGGGGGGAACTGGGGCCAACGTCCTGACTTTC,CASSQRPPGQGGTGANVLTF
NA,TRBJ2-5,NA,TRBV27,TGTGCCAGCAGAGTCCTCGTTAGCGGAGAGAAGGGAGAGACCCAGTACTTC,CASRVLVSGEKGETQYF
NA,TRBJ2-7,TRBD2,TRBV6-5,TGTGCCAGCAGTTACAGGAGCGGGAGCTCCTACGAGCAGTACTTC,CASSYRSGSSYEQYF
once,TRBJ2-1,TRBD2,TRBV14,TGTGCCAGCAGCCAAACGAAGGGACTAGCGGGGGTATGGTATGAGCAGTTCTTC,CASSQTKGLAGVWYEQFF
NA,TRBJ1-2,TRBD1,TRBV5-1,TGCGCCAGCAGCCGACGGGACAGCTCCTCTAACTATGGCTACACCTTC,CASSRRDSSSNYGYTF
NA,TRBJ1-4,TRBD1,TRBV15,TGTGCCACCAGCAAAGACAGGGCCTTCGCAACTAATGAAAAACTGTTTTTT,CATSKDRAFATNEKLFF
NA,TRBJ1-1,NA,TRBV11-3,TGTGCCAGCAGCTCAAAGGCTGAAGCTTTCTTT,CASSSKAEAFF
few,TRBJ1-3,NA,TRBV5-8,TGTGCCAGCAGCTGGGGGTACTCTGGAAACACCATATATTTT,CASSWGYSGNTIYF
NA,TRBJ2-3,NA,TRBV25-1,TGTGCCAGCAGTGAATCAGGGTCAGATACGCAGTATTTT,CASSESGSDTQYF
NA,TRBJ2-3,NA,TRBV7-3,TGTGCCAGCAGCTTATCCCTAGCTGGCACAGATACGCAGTATTTT,CASSLSLAGTDTQYF
NA,TRBJ1-5,TRBD1,TRBV5-5,TGTGCCAGCAGCACAGACAGGGTTCAGCCCCAGCATTTT,CASSTDRVQPQHF
NA,TRBJ1-6,TRBD1,TRBV2,TGTGCCAGCGTTGACAAGGACAGGGATTCACCCCTCCACTTT,CASVDKDRDSPLHF
NA,TRBJ1-4,NA,TRBV19,TGTGCCAGTAAGGTCCGCGGTGTTAATGAAAAACTGTTTTTT,CASKVRGVNEKLFF
NA,TRBJ2-7,NA,TRBV29-1,TGCAGCGTTGTGAGTGTTAGCTCCTACGAGCAGTACTTC,CSVVSVSSYEQYF
once,TRBJ1-1,NA,TRBV4-1,TGCGCCAGCAGCCGAGAGGGAACCAGGGCTGGAACTGAAGCTTTCTTT,CASSREGTRAGTEAFF
NA,TRBJ2-1,NA,TRBV30,TGTGCCTGGAGTATCCAGAGACGTAGGTTATACAATGAGCAGTTCTTC,CAWSIQRRRLYNEQFF
NA,TRBJ2-7,TRBD2,TRBV6-5,TGTGCCACCGGACTAGCGGGCCGCTGGTACTTC,CATGLAGRWYF
NA,TRBJ1-4,TRBD1,TRBV2,TGTGCCAGCAGTTGGACAGGGCAAAAACTGTTTTTT,CASSWTGQKLFF
NA,TRBJ2-3,TRBD2,TRBV11-3,TGTGCCAGCAGCCCAAGACTAGCAGGCACAGATACGCAGTATTTT,CASSPRLAGTDTQYF
NA,TRBJ1-4,NA,TRBV19,TGTGCCAGTAGTATGGGACGGATTAATGAAAAACTGTTTTTT,CASSMGRINEKLFF
NA,TRBJ2-7,NA,TRBV4-1,TGCGCCAGCAGCCAAGATACACAGCTCTCCTACGAGCAGTACTTC,CASSQDTQLSYEQYF
once,TRBJ2-3,NA,TRBV19,TGTGCCAGTAGTATCGGGACTGTAGATACGCAGTATTTT,CASSIGTVDTQYF
NA,TRBJ1-4,NA,TRBV5-5,TGTGCCAGCAGCCCACGTGGAGGTACGGGCCTCTCTAATGAAAAACTGTTTTTT,CASSPRGGTGLSNEKLFF
once,TRBJ1-6,NA,TRBV6-6,TGTGCCAGCAGTTACCTTTCAGCCACCGATAATTCACCCCTCCACTTT,CASSYLSATDNSPLHF
NA,TRBJ2-7,NA,TRBV15,TGTGCCACCAGCAGACCACTAGGACTCGAGCAGTACTTC,CATSRPLGLEQYF
NA,TRBJ2-3,NA,TRBV25-1,TGTGCCAGCAGTGAATACCGCTCAGATACGCAGTATTTT,CASSEYRSDTQYF
NA,TRBJ2-7,TRBD1,TRBV9,TGTGCCAGCAGCCCTCAAGGGACAGGGATCGACGAGCAGTACTTC,CASSPQGTGIDEQYF
NA,TRBJ2-1,TRBD2,TRBV5-1,TGCGCCAGCAGCTCAGGACTAGCAGCCCTGAATGAGCAGTTCTTC,CASSSGLAALNEQFF